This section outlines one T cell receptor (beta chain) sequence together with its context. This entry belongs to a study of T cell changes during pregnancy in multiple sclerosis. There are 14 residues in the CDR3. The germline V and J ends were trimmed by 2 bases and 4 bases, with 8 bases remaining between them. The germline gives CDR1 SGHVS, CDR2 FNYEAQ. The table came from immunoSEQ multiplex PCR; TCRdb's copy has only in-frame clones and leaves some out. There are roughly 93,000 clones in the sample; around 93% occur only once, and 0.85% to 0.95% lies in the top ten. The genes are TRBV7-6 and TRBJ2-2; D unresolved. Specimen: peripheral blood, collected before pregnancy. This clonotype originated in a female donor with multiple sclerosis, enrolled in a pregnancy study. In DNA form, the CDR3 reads TGTGCCAGCAGCTTACTAACAGCCACCGGGGAGCTGTTTTTT. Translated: CASSLLTATGELFF.